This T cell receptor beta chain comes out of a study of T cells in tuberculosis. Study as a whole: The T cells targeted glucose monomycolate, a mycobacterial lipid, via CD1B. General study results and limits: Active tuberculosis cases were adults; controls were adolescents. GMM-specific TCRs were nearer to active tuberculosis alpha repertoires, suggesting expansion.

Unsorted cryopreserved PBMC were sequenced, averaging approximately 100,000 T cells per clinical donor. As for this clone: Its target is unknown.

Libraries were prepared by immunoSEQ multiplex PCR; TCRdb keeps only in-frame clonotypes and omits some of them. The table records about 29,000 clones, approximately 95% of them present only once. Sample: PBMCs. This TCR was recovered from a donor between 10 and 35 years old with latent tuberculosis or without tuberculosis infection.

Here the CDR3 DNA reads TGCGCCAGCACCCGGAGCCACCGAGGGAACACTGAAGCTTTCTTT. As protein: CASTRSHRGNTEAFF. This chain connects TRBV23-1 to TRBJ1-1; no clear D gene. TRBV23-1 falls under the ORF class, with uncertain function. This CDR3 spans 15 amino acids. The V end lost 7 bases, the J end lost 1 base, and 16 bases lay between the germline ends.